This TCR beta chain derives from a study of technical replicates of blood from a handful of donors. Germline V CDR1 and CDR2: SGDLS, YYNGEE. The J segment lost 4 bases and the V segment lost 6 bases, leaving 7 bases of the junction unmatched. This CDR3 is built from 15 residues. Only in-frame clones appear in the TCRdb table, and some are missing; sequencing was by immunoSEQ multiplex PCR. The profile shows about 75,000 clones, approximately 97% of them singletons. Sequencing was performed on T cells isolated from PBMCs. This sequence joins TRBV9 and TRBJ1-4; TRBD1 aligns across 9 bases. The sequence came from a human donor in good health. The CDR3 nucleotides read TGTGCCAGCACTCGGACAGGGGAATTTAATGAAAAACTGTTTTTT. It specifies CASTRTGEFNEKLFF.